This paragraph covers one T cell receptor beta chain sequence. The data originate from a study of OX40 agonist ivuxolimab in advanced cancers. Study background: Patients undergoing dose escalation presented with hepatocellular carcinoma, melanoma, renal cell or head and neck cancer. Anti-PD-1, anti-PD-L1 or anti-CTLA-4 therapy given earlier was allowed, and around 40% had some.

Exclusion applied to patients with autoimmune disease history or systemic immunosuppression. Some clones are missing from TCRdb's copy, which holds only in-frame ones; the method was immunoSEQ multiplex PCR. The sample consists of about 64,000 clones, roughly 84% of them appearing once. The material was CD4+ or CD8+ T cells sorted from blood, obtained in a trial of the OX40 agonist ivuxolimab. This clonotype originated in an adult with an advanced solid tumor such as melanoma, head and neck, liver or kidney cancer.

Written as DNA, the CDR3 is TGCAGCGCCGGACACGGAAGCTCCTACGAGCAGTACTTC. Protein: CSAGHGSSYEQYF. This chain connects TRBV29-1 to TRBJ2-7; TRBD1 is a possible D gene (5 bases). The ends were cut back, 7 bases at V and 0 bases at J, with 13 bases in the middle. The length of the CDR3 is 13 residues. CDR1 is SQVTM, CDR2 ANQGSEA, per germline.